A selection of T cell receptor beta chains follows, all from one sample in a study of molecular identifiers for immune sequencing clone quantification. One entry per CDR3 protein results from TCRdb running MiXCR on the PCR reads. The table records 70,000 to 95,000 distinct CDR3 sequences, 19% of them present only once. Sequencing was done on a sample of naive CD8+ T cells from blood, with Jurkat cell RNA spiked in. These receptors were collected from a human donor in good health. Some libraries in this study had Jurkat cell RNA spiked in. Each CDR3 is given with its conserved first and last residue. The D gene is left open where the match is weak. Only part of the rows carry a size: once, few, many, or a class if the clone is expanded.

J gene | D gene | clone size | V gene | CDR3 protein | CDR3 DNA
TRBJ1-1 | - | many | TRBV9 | CASSPTDVHGEAFF | TGTGCCAGCAGCCCAACAGACGTTCACGGTGAAGCTTTCTTT
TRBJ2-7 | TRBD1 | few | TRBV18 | CASPPSDRYEQYF | TGTGCCAGCCCACCATCGGACAGGTACGAGCAGTACTTC
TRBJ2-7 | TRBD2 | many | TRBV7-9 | CASSQTSGASYEQYF | TGTGCCAGCAGCCAAACTAGCGGAGCTTCCTACGAGCAGTACTTC
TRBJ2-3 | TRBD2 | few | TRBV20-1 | CSARDQAGGPRTDTQYF | TGCAGTGCTAGAGATCAAGCGGGAGGGCCTCGCACAGATACGCAGTATTTT
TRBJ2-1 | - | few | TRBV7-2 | CASSLLDVLGYNEQFF | TGTGCCAGCAGTTTATTAGACGTACTAGGTTACAATGAGCAGTTCTTC
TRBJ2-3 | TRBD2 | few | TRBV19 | CASSISGGPRDTQYF | TGTGCCAGTAGTATTTCGGGAGGGCCTAGAGATACGCAGTATTTT
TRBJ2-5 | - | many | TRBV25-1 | CASSEIHLAEETQYF | TGTGCCAGCAGTGAAATACACCTCGCGGAAGAGACCCAGTACTTC
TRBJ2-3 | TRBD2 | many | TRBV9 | CASSVDGLAGGSTDTQYF | TGTGCCAGCAGCGTAGATGGACTAGCGGGGGGCAGCACAGATACGCAGTATTTT
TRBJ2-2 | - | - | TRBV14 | CASSQENYRIWSGELFF | TGTGCCAGCAGCCAAGAGAACTACAGGATTTGGTCCGGGGAGCTGTTTTTT
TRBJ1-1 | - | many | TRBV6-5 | CASTIYQGNTEAFF | TGTGCCAGTACGATCTACCAAGGAAACACTGAAGCTTTCTTT
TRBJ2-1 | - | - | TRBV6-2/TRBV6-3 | CASSSSDGSYNEQFF | TGTGCCAGCAGTTCCTCTGACGGGTCCTACAATGAGCAGTTCTTC
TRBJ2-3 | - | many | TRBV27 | CASSLGPPGSTDTQYF | TGTGCCAGCAGTTTAGGCCCACCCGGTAGCACAGATACGCAGTATTTT
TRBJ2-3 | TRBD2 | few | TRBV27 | CASSSSTSGTSTDTQYF | TGTGCCAGCAGTTCCTCGACTAGCGGGACTAGCACAGATACGCAGTATTTT
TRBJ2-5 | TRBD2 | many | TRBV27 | CASKGLAETQYF | TGTGCCAGCAAAGGACTAGCTGAGACCCAGTACTTC
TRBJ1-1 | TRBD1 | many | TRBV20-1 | CSAILLGQGSEAFF | TGCAGTGCTATCCTTCTGGGACAGGGCTCTGAAGCTTTCTTT
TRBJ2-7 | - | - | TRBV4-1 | CASSPEGQEYEQYF | TGCGCCAGCAGCCCAGAGGGACAAGAGTACGAGCAGTACTTC
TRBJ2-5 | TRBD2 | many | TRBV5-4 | CASSPPRRELAEHEETQYF | TGTGCCAGCAGCCCCCCCCGGCGGGAACTAGCGGAGCATGAAGAGACCCAGTACTTC
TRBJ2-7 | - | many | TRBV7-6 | CASSLWAGNSYEQYF | TGTGCCAGCAGCTTATGGGCGGGGAACTCCTACGAGCAGTACTTC
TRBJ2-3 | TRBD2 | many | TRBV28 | CASSLSSGRSDTQYF | TGTGCCAGCAGTTTATCCAGCGGGAGGTCAGATACGCAGTATTTT
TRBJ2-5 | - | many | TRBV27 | CASSLRQGEETQYF | TGTGCCAGCAGTTTGAGGCAGGGCGAAGAGACCCAGTACTTC
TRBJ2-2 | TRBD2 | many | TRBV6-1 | CASNLAGESGELFF | TGTGCCAGCAACCTAGCGGGAGAATCCGGGGAGCTGTTTTTT
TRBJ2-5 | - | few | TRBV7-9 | CASSSPPQETQYF | TGTGCCAGCAGCTCACCCCCCCAAGAGACCCAGTACTTC
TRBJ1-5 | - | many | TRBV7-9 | CASSLSQEGQPQHF | TGTGCCAGCAGCTTAAGCCAGGAGGGGCAGCCCCAGCATTTT
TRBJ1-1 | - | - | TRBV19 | CASFGRTNTEAFF | TGTGCCAGCTTCGGACGGACGAACACTGAAGCTTTCTTT
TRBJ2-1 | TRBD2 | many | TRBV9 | CASTRLADHNEQFF | TGTGCCAGCACCCGGCTAGCGGATCACAATGAGCAGTTCTTC
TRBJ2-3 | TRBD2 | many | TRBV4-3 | CASSQATGLAGTDTQYF | TGCGCCAGCAGCCAGGCAACCGGACTAGCGGGGACAGATACGCAGTATTTT
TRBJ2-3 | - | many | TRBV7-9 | CASSLARTDTQYF | TGTGCCAGCAGCTTAGCGCGTACAGATACGCAGTATTTT
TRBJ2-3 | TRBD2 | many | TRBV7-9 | CASSSTREAGVTDTQYF | TGTGCCAGCAGCTCCACTCGGGAAGCGGGGGTCACAGATACGCAGTATTTT
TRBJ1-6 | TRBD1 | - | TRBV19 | CASTTWTGYNSPLHF | TGTGCCAGTACCACCTGGACAGGATATAATTCACCCCTCCACTTT
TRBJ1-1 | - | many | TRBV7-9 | CASSLRESENTEAFF | TGTGCCAGCAGCTTACGCGAGAGCGAGAACACTGAAGCTTTCTTT
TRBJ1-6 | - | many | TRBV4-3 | CASSQESNRAGKKGSPLHF | TGCGCCAGCAGCCAAGAAAGTAATCGGGCCGGGAAGAAAGGTTCACCCCTCCACTTT
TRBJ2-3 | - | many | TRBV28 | CASILGLASADTQYF | TGTGCCAGCATCCTCGGGTTGGCTAGTGCAGATACGCAGTATTTT
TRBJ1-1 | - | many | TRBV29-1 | CSVEEQGLEAFF | TGCAGCGTTGAGGAGCAGGGGCTTGAAGCTTTCTTT
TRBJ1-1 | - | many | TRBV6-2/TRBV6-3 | CASSYLRSTEAFF | TGTGCCAGCAGTTACCTCCGGAGCACTGAAGCTTTCTTT
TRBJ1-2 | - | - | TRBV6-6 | CASSQPGSGAGYTF | TGTGCCAGCAGTCAACCGGGATCGGGGGCCGGCTACACCTTC
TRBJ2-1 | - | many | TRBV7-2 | CASSPLEAGEQFF | TGTGCCAGCAGCCCCCTTGAGGCAGGGGAGCAGTTCTTC
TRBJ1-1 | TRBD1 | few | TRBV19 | CASRTGGNTEAFF | TGTGCCAGCAGGACAGGGGGGAACACTGAAGCTTTCTTT
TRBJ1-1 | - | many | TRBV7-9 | CASSEINTEAFF | TGTGCCAGCAGCGAAATCAACACTGAAGCTTTCTTT
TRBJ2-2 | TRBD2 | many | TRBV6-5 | CASSGPLAIAGSPGELFF | TGTGCCAGCAGTGGACCATTGGCAATAGCGGGATCCCCCGGGGAGCTGTTTTTT
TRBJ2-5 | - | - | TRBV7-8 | CASSPLLATYF | TGTGCCAGCAGCCCCCTCCTAGCCACCTACTTC
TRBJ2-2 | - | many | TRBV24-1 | CATLGGTGELFF | TGTGCCACCCTGGGCGGCACCGGGGAGCTGTTTTTT
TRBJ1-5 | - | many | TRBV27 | CASGGLQPQHF | TGTGCCAGCGGCGGGTTGCAGCCCCAGCATTTT
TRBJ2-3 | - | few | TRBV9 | CASSVSRASTDTQYF | TGTGCCAGCAGCGTTTCCAGGGCTAGCACAGATACGCAGTATTTT
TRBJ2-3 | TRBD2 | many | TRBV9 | CASSVVTGTSYADTQYF | TGTGCCAGCAGCGTAGTTACTGGGACTAGCTATGCAGATACGCAGTATTTT
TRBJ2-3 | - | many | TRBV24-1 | CATSDTTSEHTDTQYF | TGTGCCACCAGTGATACAACCAGCGAGCATACAGATACGCAGTATTTT
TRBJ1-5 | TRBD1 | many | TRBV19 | CASSGTGRQPQHF | TGTGCCAGTAGCGGGACAGGACGGCAGCCCCAGCATTTT
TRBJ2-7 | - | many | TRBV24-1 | CATSDSSRTLGEQYF | TGTGCCACCAGTGATTCGTCTCGGACCCTGGGGGAGCAGTACTTC
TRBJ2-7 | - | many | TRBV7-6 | CASSRGAQYEQYF | TGTGCCAGCAGCCGGGGGGCCCAGTACGAGCAGTACTTC
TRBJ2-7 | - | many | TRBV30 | CAWKTYEQYF | TGTGCCTGGAAGACCTACGAGCAGTACTTC
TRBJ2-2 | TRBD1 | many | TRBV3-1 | CASSQHLTGGTGELFF | TGTGCCAGCAGCCAACACTTGACAGGGGGAACCGGGGAGCTGTTTTTT
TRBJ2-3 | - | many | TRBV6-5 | CASSPRTSIPDTQYF | TGTGCCAGCAGCCCGCGCACTAGCATCCCAGATACGCAGTATTTT
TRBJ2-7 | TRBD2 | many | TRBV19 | CASGLAGGSYEQYF | TGTGCCAGTGGACTAGCGGGGGGCTCCTACGAGCAGTACTTC